This TCR beta chain was captured in a study of patients and donors after allogeneic stem cell transplantation. Trimming cost V 7 bases and J 1 base, with 13 bases left between them. The CDR3 runs to 14 residues. Per the germline V gene, CDR1 is SGHTA and CDR2 is FQGNSA. TCRdb reanalysed the RT-PCR reads using MiXCR and keeps one entry per CDR3 protein. In the table there are roughly 180,000 distinct CDR3 sequences, roughly two fifths of which are singletons. What was sequenced was blood, either unsorted or a sorted T cell fraction (not recorded which). The source is a human donor who was either an allogeneic HSCT recipient or a stem cell or donor lymphocyte infusion donor (not recorded which). It is not recorded whose cells these are; they may come from a transplant donor. This sequence joins TRBV7-2 and TRBJ1-1; tentatively, D is TRBD1 (6 bases). Written as DNA, the CDR3 is TGTGCCAGCATCCCCCGGGGGGCGAACACTGAAGCTTTCTTT. Its protein is CASIPRGANTEAFF.